This T cell receptor (beta chain) was obtained from a study of T cells after somatic rescue of genetic block. Sequencing used immunoSEQ multiplex PCR; TCRdb keeps in-frame clones, though not all of them. Of about 110,000 clones listed, around nine tenths were seen once; the top ten hold more than 1.4%. This TCR came from a young woman. Sequencing was performed on peripheral blood mononuclear cells (PBMCs).

DNA of the CDR3: TGTGCCAGCACTGGGGGGCCGACGACAGGGGTGAATTCACCCCTCCACTTT. Protein sequence: CASTGGPTTGVNSPLHF. The chain couples TRBV28 to TRBJ1-6, with TRBD1 matching 8 bases. V lost 7 bases to trimming and J lost 7 bases; unmatched junction nucleotides: 15. The CDR3 extends over 17 amino acids. Germline V gene sequence: CDR1 MDHEN, CDR2 SYDVKM.